Included here is one T cell receptor (beta chain) sequence, with context. Other DNA sequences in the sample encode the same CDR3. The sample belongs to a study of blood T cell repertoires in COVID-19. TCRdb keeps only in-frame clones here, not all; method: immunoSEQ multiplex PCR. The data hold 150,000 or so clones, with about 80% observed a single time. This CDR3 comprises 14 residues. Germline V CDR1 and CDR2: SGHRS, YFSETQ. The junction had 2 bases not matched to a gene; V was cut back by 5 bases and J by 1 base. Input material: peripheral blood. The sequence was collected from a woman older than 75 with acute or convalescent COVID-19. The V and J genes are TRBV5-1 and TRBJ1-1; 10 bases are shared with TRBD1. The CDR3 sequence is CASSRTGGNTEAFF. Here the CDR3 DNA reads TGCGCCAGCAGTAGGACAGGGGGGAACACTGAAGCTTTCTTT. The full variable domain, rest sourced from reference TRBV5-1 and TRBJ1-1, is KAGVTQTPRYLIKTRGQQVTLSCSPISGHRSVSWYQQTPGQGLQFLFEYFSETQRNKGNFPGRFSGRQFSNSRSEMNVSTLELGDSALYLCASSRTGGNTEAFFGQGTRLTVV.